A selection of T cell receptor beta chains follows, all from one sample in a study of a mutant IDH1 vaccine in newly diagnosed glioma. Generated by immunoSEQ multiplex PCR, the TCRdb table keeps only in-frame clones and is missing some. The table has over 75,000 clones, about 87% seen once. The input for sequencing was PBMCs, taken from a glioma patient treated with radiotherapy, temozolomide or both. These receptors originate from a woman between 45 and 60 years old with glioma. Both conserved end residues are part of each CDR3. The order of the fields is clone size, J gene, D gene, CDR3 length, V gene, CDR3 DNA, CDR3 protein. The D gene is left open where the match is weak. The size field is filled for only some rows; it gives once, few, many or a size class.

. TRBJ2-3 . 16 TRBV5-1 TGCGCCAGCAGCCCGGGGGCGGGCTTCAGCACAGATACGCAGTATTTT CASSPGAGFSTDTQYF
. TRBJ1-1 . 10 TRBV23-1 TGCGCCAGCAGTCAGACTGAAGCTTTCTTT CASSQTEAFF
. TRBJ2-3 . 15 TRBV28 TGTGCCAGCACCAACTTGGAGGAGAGCACAGATACGCAGTATTTT CASTNLEESTDTQYF
. TRBJ1-2 . 12 TRBV28 TGTGCCAGCAGCCCCCCCCAGGCCGGCTACACCTTC CASSPPQAGYTF
once TRBJ1-4 TRBD1 15 TRBV4-1 TGCGCCAGCAGCCGACCGGGACAGGGGAGAGAAAAACTGTTTTTT CASSRPGQGREKLFF
. TRBJ2-3 . 13 TRBV10-1 TGCGCCAGCAGTGAGGGAGGCACAGATACGCAGTATTTT CASSEGGTDTQYF
. TRBJ2-3 TRBD2 16 TRBV7-9 TGTGCCAGCAGCCCCAGGACTAGCAGGGGATCCGATACGCAGTATTTT CASSPRTSRGSDTQYF
. TRBJ2-1 TRBD2 14 TRBV7-9 TGTGCCAGCAAGGGACTAGCGGGAGTTCGTGAGCAGTTCTTC CASKGLAGVREQFF
. TRBJ2-5 . 17 TRBV11-2 TGTGCCAGCAGCTTAGCGGTTCGGTACCTCGGCCAAGAGACCCAGTACTTC CASSLAVRYLGQETQYF
. TRBJ2-5 . 15 TRBV27 TGTGCCAGCAGTTGGGGGGGGCGGGACCAAGAGACCCAGTACTTC CASSWGGRDQETQYF
. TRBJ2-3 TRBD2 15 TRBV5-6 TGTGCCAGCAGCTTGGGACTAGCGGATTCTGGGACGCAGTATTTT CASSLGLADSGTQYF
. TRBJ1-1 . 13 TRBV18 TGTGCCAGCTCCCCTACAGGGATGACTGAAGCTTTCTTT CASSPTGMTEAFF
. TRBJ2-5 TRBD1 16 TRBV5-6 TGTGCCAGCAGCTTGGTTGGGACAGGGTTCCCGGAGACCCAGTACTTC CASSLVGTGFPETQYF
. TRBJ1-2 TRBD1 12 TRBV28 TGTGCCAGCCAGGACAGGGGTTATGGCTACACCTTC CASQDRGYGYTF
. TRBJ2-5 TRBD1 14 TRBV6-5 TGTGCCAGCAAACCCTGGGACAGACAAGAGACCCAGTACTTC CASKPWDRQETQYF
. TRBJ1-1 . 14 TRBV19 TGTGCCAGTAGTATAGACGGGGAGAACACTGAAGCTTTCTTT CASSIDGENTEAFF
few TRBJ1-4 TRBD1 14 TRBV15 TGTGCCACCGGGACGGGACAGGATTTTGAAAAACTGTTTTTT CATGTGQDFEKLFF
. TRBJ2-7 . 14 TRBV18 TGTGCCAGCTCACCAGGAGCGTCCACCTACGAGCAGTACTTC CASSPGASTYEQYF
. TRBJ2-3 TRBD1 15 TRBV6-6 TGTGCCAGCAGTGGACCGGGACAGGACACAGATACGCAGTATTTT CASSGPGQDTDTQYF
once TRBJ1-1 . 13 TRBV19 TGTGCCACCAGCCCCCGCACCGGGGCTGAAGCTTTCTTT CATSPRTGAEAFF
once TRBJ1-3 . 14 TRBV28 TGTGCCAGCAGTGGCGGGGGCTCTGGAAACACCATATATTTT CASSGGGSGNTIYF
. TRBJ2-5 TRBD2 15 TRBV7-9 TGTGCCAGCAGCTTGATACGGGAGGAATGGGAGACCCAGTACTTC CASSLIREEWETQYF
. TRBJ2-1 . 17 TRBV18 TGTGCCAGCTCACCTCGCGAGGGGGGGAAGGGATACAATGAGCAGTTCTTC CASSPREGGKGYNEQFF
. TRBJ2-7 . 16 TRBV28 TGTGCCAGCCCACCTGGGGGAGACAGGAGCGCCTACGAGCAGTACTTC CASPPGGDRSAYEQYF
once TRBJ1-1 . 13 TRBV18 TGTGCCAGCTCACCAAACACAGGCCAGGGGGCTTTCTTT CASSPNTGQGAFF
few TRBJ2-7 . 15 TRBV18 TGTGCCAGCTCACCCCCGGGGTCTACCTCCTCCGAGCAGTACTTC CASSPPGSTSSEQYF
. TRBJ2-7 . 15 TRBV28 TGTGCCAGCAGTGGGGGGACAGCCCCTTCCTACGAGCAGTACTTC CASSGGTAPSYEQYF
few TRBJ2-1 TRBD2 15 TRBV9 TGTGCCAGCAGCGTAGACCCTCTAGCGGGAGGGCCCGGGCTCTTC CASSVDPLAGGPGLF
few TRBJ1-1 . 14 TRBV6-5 TGTGCCAGCAGGGACCCTACAGGGAACACTGAAGCTTTCTTT CASRDPTGNTEAFF
. TRBJ2-1 . 14 TRBV9 TGTGCCAGCAGCGTACGTCTCAACTACAATGAGCAGTTCTTC CASSVRLNYNEQFF
. TRBJ2-5 . 14 TRBV11-3 TGTGCCAGCAGCTCTCCATTAGACCGAGAGACCCAGTACTTC CASSSPLDRETQYF
. TRBJ2-3 . 13 TRBV2 TGTGCCAGCACGACCGCTGGCACAGATACGCAGTATTTT CASTTAGTDTQYF
few TRBJ1-5 . 16 TRBV7-9 TGTGCCAGCAGCTCATCGGACAGACGGTTGAATCAGCCCCAGCATTTT CASSSSDRRLNQPQHF
. TRBJ1-1 . 15 TRBV6-5 TGTGCCAGCAGGCCCTCGGGGGGGCTGAACACTGAAGCTTTCTTT CASRPSGGLNTEAFF
. TRBJ2-5 . 13 TRBV11-2 TGTGCCAGCAGCGGTCGGAGGGTAAAGACCCAGTACTTC CASSGRRVKTQYF
. TRBJ2-7 TRBD1 15 TRBV6-5 TGTGCCAGCAGTTACCAAGTCGACAGGGACTACGAGCAGTACTTC CASSYQVDRDYEQYF
. TRBJ2-5 TRBD2 16 TRBV19 TGTGCCAGTAGTAGGGATCCACTAGCGGGCAGAGAGACCCAGTACTTC CASSRDPLAGRETQYF
. TRBJ2-2 . 15 TRBV19 TGTGCCAGTAGTATAGGAGGGTTCGGCACCGGGGAGCTGTTTTTT CASSIGGFGTGELFF
. TRBJ1-2 TRBD1 13 TRBV5-1 TGCGCCTCGAGGACAGGGTTCGACTATGGCTACACCTTC CASRTGFDYGYTF
. TRBJ2-3 TRBD2 15 TRBV29-1 TGCAGCGTTGAAGACCGGGGGGGCCGCGCAGATACGCAGTATTTT CSVEDRGGRADTQYF
. TRBJ1-3 TRBD1 17 TRBV7-2 TGTGCCAGCAGCCTCCGGCGGACAGGGTTAACTGGAAACACCATATATTTT CASSLRRTGLTGNTIYF
. TRBJ1-6 TRBD1 16 TRBV7-2 TGTGCCAGCAGTCTACAGGGGGCGCTTGCTAATTCACCCCTCCACTTT CASSLQGALANSPLHF
. TRBJ2-6 . 17 TRBV14 TGTGCCAGCAGCCCTTGGACCTTAAATTTCGAGGCCAACGTCCTGACTTTC CASSPWTLNFEANVLTF
. TRBJ2-7 . 14 TRBV7-8 TGTGCCAGCAGCTTAGCCAGAGGGGCCTACGAGCAGTACTTC CASSLARGAYEQYF
. TRBJ2-7 . 13 TRBV7-2 TGTGCCAGCAGCCCCCCAGCGGATTACGAGCAGTACTTC CASSPPADYEQYF
once TRBJ2-3 TRBD2 14 TRBV5-4 TGTGCCAGCAGCTTATGGGGGAGGGCAGATACGCAGTATTTT CASSLWGRADTQYF
. TRBJ1-1 . 14 TRBV11-2 TGTGCCAGCAGCCACCCCCGACGGAACACTGAAACTTTCTTT CASSHPRRNTETFF
. TRBJ1-3 . 14 TRBV6-5 TGTGCCAGCAGTTCCAGGGACTCTGGAAACACCATATATTTT CASSSRDSGNTIYF
. TRBJ2-1 . 13 TRBV30 TGTGCCTGTACGGGACTTTCCTACAATGAGCAGTTCTTC CACTGLSYNEQFF
. TRBJ1-6 . 14 TRBV5-6 TGTGCCAGCAGCTTGCGGCAGGGAAATTCACCCCTCCACTTT CASSLRQGNSPLHF
. TRBJ2-1 TRBD2 16 TRBV4-2 TGTGCCAGCAGCCCGATTAGCGGGAGCGGCTACAATGAGCAGTTCTTC CASSPISGSGYNEQFF